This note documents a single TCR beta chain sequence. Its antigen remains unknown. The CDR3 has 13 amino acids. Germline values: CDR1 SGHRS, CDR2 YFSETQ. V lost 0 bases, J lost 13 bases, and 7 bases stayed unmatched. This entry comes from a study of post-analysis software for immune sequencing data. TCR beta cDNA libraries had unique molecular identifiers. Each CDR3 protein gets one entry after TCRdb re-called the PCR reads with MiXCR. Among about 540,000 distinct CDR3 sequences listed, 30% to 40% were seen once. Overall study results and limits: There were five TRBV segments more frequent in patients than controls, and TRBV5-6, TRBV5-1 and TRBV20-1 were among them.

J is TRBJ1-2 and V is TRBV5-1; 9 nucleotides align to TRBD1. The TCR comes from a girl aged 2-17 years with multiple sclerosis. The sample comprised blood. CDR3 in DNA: TGCGCCAGCAGCTTGGACGGGGACAGGGTCGCCACCTTC. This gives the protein CASSLDGDRVATF.